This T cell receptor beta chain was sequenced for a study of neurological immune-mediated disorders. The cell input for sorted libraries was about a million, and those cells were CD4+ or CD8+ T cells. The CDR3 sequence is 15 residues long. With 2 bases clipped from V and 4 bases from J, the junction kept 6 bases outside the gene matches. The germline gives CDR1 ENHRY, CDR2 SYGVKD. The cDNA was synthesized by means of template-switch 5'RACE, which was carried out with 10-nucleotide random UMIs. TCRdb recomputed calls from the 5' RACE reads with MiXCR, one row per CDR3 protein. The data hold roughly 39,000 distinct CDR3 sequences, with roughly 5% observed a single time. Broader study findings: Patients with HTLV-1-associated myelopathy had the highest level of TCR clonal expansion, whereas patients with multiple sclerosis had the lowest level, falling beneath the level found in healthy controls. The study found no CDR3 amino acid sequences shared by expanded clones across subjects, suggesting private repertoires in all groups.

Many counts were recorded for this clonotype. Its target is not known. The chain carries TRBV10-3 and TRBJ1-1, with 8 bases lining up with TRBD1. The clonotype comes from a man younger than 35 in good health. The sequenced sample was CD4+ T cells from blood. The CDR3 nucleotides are TGTGCCATCAGTGAGCCGCATCAGGGGGCCACTGAAGCTTTCTTT. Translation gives CAISEPHQGATEAFF.